The rows below give T cell receptor beta chains drawn from one sample of a study of T cells in Graves' hyperthyroidism and ophthalmopathy. TCRdb used MiXCR to reprocess the multiplex PCR reads, holding one entry per CDR3 protein. Of 530,000 or so distinct CDR3 sequences listed, 17% are singletons. The specimen was blood. The source is a young woman with Graves' ophthalmopathy. Each CDR3 is given with its conserved first and last residue.

V: TRBV13
CDR3: CASSLGQAAGYNEQFF

V: TRBV27
CDR3: CASTGGDRAGANVLTF

V: TRBV4-1
CDR3: CASSQVDMMIYNEQFF

V: TRBV12-3/TRBV12-4
CDR3: CASSPAGVGETQYF

V: TRBV24-1
CDR3: CATSDLDSAGRETQYF

V: TRBV5-5
CDR3: CASSPEDLLNQPQHF

V: TRBV7-2
CDR3: CASSLGYDNEQFF

V: TRBV27
CDR3: CASSLMEAGPEQYF

V: TRBV30
CDR3: CAWSPWTRGAFF

V: TRBV7-9
CDR3: CASSSDVSYEQYF

V: TRBV27
CDR3: CASNLFPYQETQYF

V: TRBV10-3
CDR3: CAISGTGLQETQYF

V: TRBV5-1
CDR3: CASSFLEGTEAFF

V: TRBV6-1
CDR3: CASSEPPNYGYTF

V: TRBV20-1
CDR3: CSAKRRGSDNSPLHF

V: TRBV7-9
CDR3: CALTRIDTQYF

V: TRBV20-1
CDR3: CSARDLGGVYNEQFF

V: TRBV7-9
CDR3: CAIERGLNEQFF

V: TRBV6-2/TRBV6-3
CDR3: CASSYSRETQYF

V: TRBV6-5
CDR3: CASSYGGYGDTQYF

V: TRBV12-3/TRBV12-4
CDR3: CASSGARVGELFF

V: TRBV2
CDR3: CASRADLDYNEQFF

V: TRBV9
CDR3: CASSVEGAEIYGTEAFF

V: TRBV11-3
CDR3: CASSSGGTNTRELFF

V: TRBV28
CDR3: CASSTDRDSNQPQHF

V: TRBV6-6
CDR3: CASSYTIPGRREGEQYF

V: TRBV6-1
CDR3: CASSSRDRGRILGNQPQHF

V: TRBV18
CDR3: CASSPGDGYEQYF

V: TRBV7-9
CDR3: CASTDSGYRAGVAYEQYF

V: TRBV10-3
CDR3: CATGGPTNEKLFF

V: TRBV29-1
CDR3: CSAPGNTEAFF

V: TRBV20-1
CDR3: CSARDRGTGVNYEQYF

V: TRBV20-1
CDR3: CSARVPSGGPEQFF

V: TRBV6-1
CDR3: CASTKRRGVRDHMNTEAFF

V: TRBV11-2
CDR3: CASSTTSGTGNSGANVLTF

V: TRBV3-1
CDR3: CASSQDRLTEAFF

V: TRBV28
CDR3: CASSTLAGEAYNEQFF

V: TRBV28
CDR3: CASSRDRSDAFF

V: TRBV10-3
CDR3: CAIREADGSHYGYTF

V: TRBV4-1
CDR3: CASSHPYTGYYGYTF

V: TRBV6-5
CDR3: CASSSQDLAF

V: TRBV11-2
CDR3: CASSLGQQYGYTF